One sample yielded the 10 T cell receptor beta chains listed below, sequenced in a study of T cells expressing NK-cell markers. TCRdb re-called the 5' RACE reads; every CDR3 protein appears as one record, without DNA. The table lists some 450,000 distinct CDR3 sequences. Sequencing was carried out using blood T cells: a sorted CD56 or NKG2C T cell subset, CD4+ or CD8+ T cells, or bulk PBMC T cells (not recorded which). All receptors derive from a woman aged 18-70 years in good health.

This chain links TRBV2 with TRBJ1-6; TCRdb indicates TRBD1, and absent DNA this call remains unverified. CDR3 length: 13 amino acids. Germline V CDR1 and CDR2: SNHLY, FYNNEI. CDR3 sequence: CASLRGYNSPLHF.

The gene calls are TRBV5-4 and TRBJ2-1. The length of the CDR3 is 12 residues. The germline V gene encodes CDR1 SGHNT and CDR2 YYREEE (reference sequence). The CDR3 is CASSWSVNEQFF.

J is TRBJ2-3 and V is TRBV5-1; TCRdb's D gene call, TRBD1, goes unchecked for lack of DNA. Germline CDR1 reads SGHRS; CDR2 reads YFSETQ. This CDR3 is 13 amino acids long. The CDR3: CASALQGTDTQYF.

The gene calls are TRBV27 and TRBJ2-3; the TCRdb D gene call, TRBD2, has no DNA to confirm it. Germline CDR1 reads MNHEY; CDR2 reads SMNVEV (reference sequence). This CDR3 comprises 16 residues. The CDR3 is CASSLEGTKYTDTQYF.

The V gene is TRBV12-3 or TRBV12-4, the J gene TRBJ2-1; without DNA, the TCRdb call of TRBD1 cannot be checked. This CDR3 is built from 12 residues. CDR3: CASRPLNNEQFF.

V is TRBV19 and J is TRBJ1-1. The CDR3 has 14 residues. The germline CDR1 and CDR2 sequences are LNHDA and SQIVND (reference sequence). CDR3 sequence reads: CASSPDRLKTEAFF.

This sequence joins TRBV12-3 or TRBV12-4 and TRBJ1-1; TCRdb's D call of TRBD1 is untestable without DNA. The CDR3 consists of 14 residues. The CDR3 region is CASRHGTENTEAFF.

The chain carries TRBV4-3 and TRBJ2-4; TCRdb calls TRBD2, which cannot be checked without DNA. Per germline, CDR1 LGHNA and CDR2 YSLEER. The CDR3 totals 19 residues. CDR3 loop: CASSQDASGGEYGKNIQYF.

CDR3 protein: CASSSDGELEAFF. This sequence joins TRBV7-8 and TRBJ1-1. CDR1 and CDR2 from the germline V gene are SGHVS and FQNEAQ. This CDR3 has 13 amino acids.

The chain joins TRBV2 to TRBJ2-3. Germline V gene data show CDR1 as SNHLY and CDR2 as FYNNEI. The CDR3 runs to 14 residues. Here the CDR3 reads CASSVIGSTDTQYF. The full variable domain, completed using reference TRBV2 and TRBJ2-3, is EPEVTQTPSHQVTQMGQEVILRCVPISNHLYFYWYRQILGQKVEFLVSFYNNEISEKSEIFDDQFSVERPDGSNFTLKIRSTKLEDSAMYFCASSVIGSTDTQYFGPGTRLTVL.